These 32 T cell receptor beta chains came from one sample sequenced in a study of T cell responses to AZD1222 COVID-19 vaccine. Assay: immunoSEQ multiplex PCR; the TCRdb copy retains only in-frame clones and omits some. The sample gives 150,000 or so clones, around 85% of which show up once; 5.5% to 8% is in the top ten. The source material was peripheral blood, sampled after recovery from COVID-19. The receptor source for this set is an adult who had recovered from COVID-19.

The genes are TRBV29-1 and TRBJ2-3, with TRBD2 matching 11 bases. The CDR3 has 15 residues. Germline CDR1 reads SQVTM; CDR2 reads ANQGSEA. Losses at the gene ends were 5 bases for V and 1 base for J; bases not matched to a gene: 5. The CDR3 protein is CSVWGLADGTDTQYF. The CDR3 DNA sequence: TGCAGCGTTTGGGGACTAGCGGATGGCACAGATACGCAGTATTTT.

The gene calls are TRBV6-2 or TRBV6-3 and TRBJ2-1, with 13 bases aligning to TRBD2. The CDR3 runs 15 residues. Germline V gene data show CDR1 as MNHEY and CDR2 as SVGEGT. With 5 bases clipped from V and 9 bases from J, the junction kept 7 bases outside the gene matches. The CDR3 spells CASSPPGLAGSEQFF. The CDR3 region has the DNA TGTGCCAGCAGTCCCCCGGGACTAGCGGGATCTGAGCAGTTCTTC.

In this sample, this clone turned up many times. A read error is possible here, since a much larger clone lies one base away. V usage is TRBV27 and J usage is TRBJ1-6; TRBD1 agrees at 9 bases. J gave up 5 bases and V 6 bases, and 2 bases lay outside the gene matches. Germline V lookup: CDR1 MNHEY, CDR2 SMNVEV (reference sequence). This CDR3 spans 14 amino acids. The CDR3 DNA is TGTGCCAGCAGGTGGGACAGGGATAATTCACCCCTCCACTTT. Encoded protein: CASRWDRDNSPLHF.

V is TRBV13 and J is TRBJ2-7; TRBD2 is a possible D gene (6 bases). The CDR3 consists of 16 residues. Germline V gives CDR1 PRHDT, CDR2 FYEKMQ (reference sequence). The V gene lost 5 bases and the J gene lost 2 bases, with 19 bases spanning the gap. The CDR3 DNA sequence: TGTGCCAGCAGCGATAGTACCCAGCGGACTACCTACGAGCAGTACTTC. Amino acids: CASSDSTQRTTYEQYF.

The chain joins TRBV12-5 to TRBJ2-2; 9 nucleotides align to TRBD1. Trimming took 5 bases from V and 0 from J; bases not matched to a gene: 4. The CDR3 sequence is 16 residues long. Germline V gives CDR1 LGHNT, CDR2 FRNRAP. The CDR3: CASGLGTGTNTGELFF. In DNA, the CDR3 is TGTGCTAGTGGTCTAGGGACAGGGACGAACACCGGGGAGCTGTTTTTT.

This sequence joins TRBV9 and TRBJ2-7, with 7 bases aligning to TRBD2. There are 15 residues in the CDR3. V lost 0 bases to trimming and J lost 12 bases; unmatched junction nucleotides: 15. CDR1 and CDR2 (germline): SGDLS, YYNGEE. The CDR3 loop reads CASSVDPEGGGRRYF. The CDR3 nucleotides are TGTGCCAGCAGCGTAGACCCCGAGGGCGGGGGTAGAAGGTACTTC.

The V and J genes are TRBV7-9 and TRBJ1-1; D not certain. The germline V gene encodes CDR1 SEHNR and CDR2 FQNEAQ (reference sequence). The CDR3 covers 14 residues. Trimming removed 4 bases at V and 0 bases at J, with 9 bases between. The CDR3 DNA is TGTGCCAGCAGCTCACATACAATGAACACTGAAGCTTTCTTT. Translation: CASSSHTMNTEAFF.

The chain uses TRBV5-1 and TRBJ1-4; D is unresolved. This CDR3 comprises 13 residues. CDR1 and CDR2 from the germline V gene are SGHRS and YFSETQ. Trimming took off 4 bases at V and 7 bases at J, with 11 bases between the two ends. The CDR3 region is CASSQNGGEKLFF. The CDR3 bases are TGCGCCAGCAGCCAAAATGGCGGTGAAAAACTGTTTTTT. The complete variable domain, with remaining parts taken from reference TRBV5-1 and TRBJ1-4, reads KAGVTQTPRYLIKTRGQQVTLSCSPISGHRSVSWYQQTPGQGLQFLFEYFSETQRNKGNFPGRFSGRQFSNSRSEMNVSTLELGDSALYLCASSQNGGEKLFFGSGTQLSVL.

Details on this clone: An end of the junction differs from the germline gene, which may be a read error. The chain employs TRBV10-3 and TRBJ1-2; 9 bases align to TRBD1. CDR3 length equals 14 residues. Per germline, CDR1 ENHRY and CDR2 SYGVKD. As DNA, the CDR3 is TGTGCCATCACTGAGGGGGACAGGGAAAATGGCTACACCTTC. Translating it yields CAITEGDRENGYTF.

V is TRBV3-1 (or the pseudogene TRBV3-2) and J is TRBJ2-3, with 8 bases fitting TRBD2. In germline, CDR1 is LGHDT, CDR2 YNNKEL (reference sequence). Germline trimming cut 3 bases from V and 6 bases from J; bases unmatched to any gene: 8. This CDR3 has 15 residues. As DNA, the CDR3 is TGTGCCAGCAGCCATAGGGCTAGCGGGTTGGATACGCAGTATTTT. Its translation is CASSHRASGLDTQYF.

The CDR3 DNA sequence: TGTGCCAGTAGTATAGAACGGCTCTCCTACGAGCAGTACTTC. Amino acids: CASSIERLSYEQYF. The genes are TRBV19 and TRBJ2-7; D remains unclear. Germline V CDR1 and CDR2: LNHDA, SQIVND (reference sequence). This CDR3 is built from 14 residues. V dropped 0 bases and J dropped 0 bases, with 6 bases sitting between them. Based on the CDR3 plus reference TRBV19 and TRBJ2-7, the full variable domain is DGGITQSPKYLFRKEGQNVTLSCEQNLNHDAMYWYRQDPGQGLRLIYYSQIVNDFQKGDIAEGYSVSREKKESFPLTVTSAQKNPTAFYLCASSIERLSYEQYFGPGTRLTVT.

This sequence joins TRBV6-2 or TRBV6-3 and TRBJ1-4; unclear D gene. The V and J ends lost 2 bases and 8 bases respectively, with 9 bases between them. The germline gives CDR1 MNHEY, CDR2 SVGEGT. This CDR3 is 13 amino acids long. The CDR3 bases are TGTGCCAGCAGTTACCTCGTTAGGGAAAAACTGTTTTTT. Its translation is CASSYLVREKLFF.

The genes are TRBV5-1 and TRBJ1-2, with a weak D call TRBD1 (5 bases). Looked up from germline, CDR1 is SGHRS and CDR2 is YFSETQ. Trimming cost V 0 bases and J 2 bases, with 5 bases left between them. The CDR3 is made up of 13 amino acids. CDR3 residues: CASSLEGNYGYTF. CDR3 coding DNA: TGCGCCAGCAGCTTGGAGGGGAACTATGGCTACACCTTC.

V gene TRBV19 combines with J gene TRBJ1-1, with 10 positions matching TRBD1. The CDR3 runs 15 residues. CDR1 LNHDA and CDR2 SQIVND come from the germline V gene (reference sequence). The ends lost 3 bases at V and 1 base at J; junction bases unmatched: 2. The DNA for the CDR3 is TGTGCCAGTAGTATGGGACAGGGGAGGAACACTGAAGCTTTCTTT. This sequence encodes CASSMGQGRNTEAFF.

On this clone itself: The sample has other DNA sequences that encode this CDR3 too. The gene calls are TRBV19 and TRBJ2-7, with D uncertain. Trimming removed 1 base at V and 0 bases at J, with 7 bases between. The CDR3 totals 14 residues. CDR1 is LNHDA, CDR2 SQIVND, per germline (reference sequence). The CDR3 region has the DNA TGTGCCAGTAGTATAGGGCCGGGCTCCTACGAGCAGTACTTC. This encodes CASSIGPGSYEQYF.

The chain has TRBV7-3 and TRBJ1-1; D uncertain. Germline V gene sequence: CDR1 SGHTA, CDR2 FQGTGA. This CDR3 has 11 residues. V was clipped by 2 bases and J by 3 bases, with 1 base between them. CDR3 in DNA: TGTGCCAGCAGCTTAGACACTGAAGCTTTCTTT. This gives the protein CASSLDTEAFF.

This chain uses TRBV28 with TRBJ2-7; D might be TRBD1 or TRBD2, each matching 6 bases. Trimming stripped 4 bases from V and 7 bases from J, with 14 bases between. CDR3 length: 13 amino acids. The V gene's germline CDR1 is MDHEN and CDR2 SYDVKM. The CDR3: CASSWTNRDEQYF. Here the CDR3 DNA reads TGTGCCAGCAGTTGGACTAACAGGGATGAGCAGTACTTC. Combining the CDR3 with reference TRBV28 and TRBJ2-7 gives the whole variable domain DVKVTQSSRYLVKRTGEKVFLECVQDMDHENMFWYRQDPGLGLRLIYFSYDVKMKEKGDIPEGYSVSREKKERFSLILESASTNQTSMYLCASSWTNRDEQYFGPGTRLTVT.

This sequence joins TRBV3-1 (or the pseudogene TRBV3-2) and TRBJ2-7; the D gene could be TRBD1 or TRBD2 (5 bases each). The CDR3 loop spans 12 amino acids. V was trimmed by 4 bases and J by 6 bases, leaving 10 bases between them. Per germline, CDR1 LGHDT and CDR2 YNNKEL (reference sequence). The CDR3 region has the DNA TGTGCCAGCAGCCTCGGGGCGGGCGAGCAGTACTTC. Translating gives CASSLGAGEQYF.

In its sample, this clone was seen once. CDR3 DNA: TGTGCCAGCAGCCCCACTAGCGGTAGCACAGATACGCAGTATTTT. This sequence encodes CASSPTSGSTDTQYF. The chain uses TRBV9 and TRBJ2-3, with 8 bases lining up with TRBD2. Losses at the gene ends were 4 bases for V and 0 bases for J; bases not matched to a gene: 4. Germline V gene data show CDR1 as SGDLS and CDR2 as YYNGEE. The CDR3 is made up of 15 amino acids.

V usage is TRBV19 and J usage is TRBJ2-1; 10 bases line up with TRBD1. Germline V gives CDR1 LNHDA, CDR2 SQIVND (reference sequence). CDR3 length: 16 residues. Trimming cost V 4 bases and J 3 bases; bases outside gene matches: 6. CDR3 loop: CASSTGQGFVYNEQFF. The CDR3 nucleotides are TGTGCCAGTAGTACGGGACAGGGGTTTGTCTACAATGAGCAGTTCTTC.

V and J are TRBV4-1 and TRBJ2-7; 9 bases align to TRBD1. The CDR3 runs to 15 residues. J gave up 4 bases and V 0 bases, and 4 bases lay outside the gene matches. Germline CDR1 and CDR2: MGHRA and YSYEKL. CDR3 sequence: CASSQEQGAYYEQYF. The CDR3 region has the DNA TGCGCCAGCAGCCAAGAACAGGGGGCGTATTACGAGCAGTACTTC.

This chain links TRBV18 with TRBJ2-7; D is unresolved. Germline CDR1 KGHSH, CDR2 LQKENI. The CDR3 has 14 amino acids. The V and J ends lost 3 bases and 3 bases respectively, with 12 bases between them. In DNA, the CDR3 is TGTGCCAGCTCACCGGTGGAGTTCAGCTACGAGCAGTACTTC. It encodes CASSPVEFSYEQYF.

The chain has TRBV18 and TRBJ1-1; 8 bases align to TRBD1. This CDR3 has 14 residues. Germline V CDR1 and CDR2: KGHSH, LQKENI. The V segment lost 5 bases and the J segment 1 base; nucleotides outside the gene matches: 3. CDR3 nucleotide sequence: TGTGCCAGCTCAAAGACAGGGGCGAACACTGAAGCTTTCTTT. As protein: CASSKTGANTEAFF.

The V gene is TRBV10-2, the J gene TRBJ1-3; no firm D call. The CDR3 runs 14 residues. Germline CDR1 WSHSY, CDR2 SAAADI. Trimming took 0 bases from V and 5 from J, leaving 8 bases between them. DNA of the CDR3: TGCGCCAGCAGTGAGTCCGCGAGTCGAAACACCATATATTTT. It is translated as CASSESASRNTIYF.

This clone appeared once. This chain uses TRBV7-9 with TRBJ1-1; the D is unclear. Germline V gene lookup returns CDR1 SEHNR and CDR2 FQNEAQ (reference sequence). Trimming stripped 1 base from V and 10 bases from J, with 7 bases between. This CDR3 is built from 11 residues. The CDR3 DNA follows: TGTGCCAGCAGCTTAGAAGGGAGAGCTTTCTTT. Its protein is CASSLEGRAFF.

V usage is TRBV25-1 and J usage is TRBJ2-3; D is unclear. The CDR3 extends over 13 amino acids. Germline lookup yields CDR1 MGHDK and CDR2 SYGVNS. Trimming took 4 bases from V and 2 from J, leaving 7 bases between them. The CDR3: CASSVQYTDTQYF. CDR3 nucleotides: TGTGCCAGCAGTGTACAGTACACAGATACGCAGTATTTT.

The CDR3 bases are TGCGCCAGCAGTGAGTCCTGGGGTAGCACAGATACGCAGTATTTT. Its translation: CASSESWGSTDTQYF. V and J are TRBV10-2 and TRBJ2-3, with D hard to call. V was trimmed by 0 bases and J by 0 bases, leaving 7 bases between them. This CDR3 region has 15 residues. The germline CDR1 and CDR2 sequences are WSHSY and SAAADI.

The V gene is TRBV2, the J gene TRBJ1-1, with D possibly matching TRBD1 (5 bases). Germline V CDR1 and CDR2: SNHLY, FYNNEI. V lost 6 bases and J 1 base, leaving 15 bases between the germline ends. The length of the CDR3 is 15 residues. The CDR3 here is CASRLYDRQNTEAFF. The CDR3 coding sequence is TGTGCCAGCAGGCTTTACGACAGACAGAACACTGAAGCTTTCTTT.

CDR3: CATSRDFGGNGYTF. CDR3 DNA sequence: TGTGCCACCAGCAGAGATTTTGGGGGAAACGGCTACACCTTC. The chain uses TRBV15 and TRBJ1-2; D possibly corresponds to TRBD1 (5 bases). Germline V gene data show CDR1 as LNHNV and CDR2 as YYDKDF (reference sequence). The CDR3 extends over 14 amino acids. The V end was cut by 0 bases, the J end by 8 bases, with 13 bases between.

The DNA for the CDR3 is TGTGCCAGCAGCGTTCACCGACAGGGATCGAACACCGGGGAGCTGTTTTTT. This translates into CASSVHRQGSNTGELFF. V is TRBV9 and J is TRBJ2-2; 7 bases align to TRBD1. There are 17 residues in the CDR3. CDR1 and CDR2 from the germline V gene are SGDLS and YYNGEE. V trimming: 2 bases; J trimming: 0 bases; junction bases outside the gene matches: 7. The variable domain in full, with the rest retrieved from reference TRBV9 and TRBJ2-2, is DSGVTQTPKHLITATGQRVTLRCSPRSGDLSVYWYQQSLDQGLQFLIQYYNGEERAKGNILERFSAQQFPDLHSELNLSSLELGDSALYFCASSVHRQGSNTGELFFGEGSRLTVL.

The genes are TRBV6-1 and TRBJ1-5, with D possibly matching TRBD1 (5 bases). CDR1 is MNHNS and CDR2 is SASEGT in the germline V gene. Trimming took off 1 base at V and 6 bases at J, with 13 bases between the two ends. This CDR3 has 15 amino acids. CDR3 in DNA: TGTGCCAGCAGTGAAGAGTGGGGGTTCCCTCAGCCCCAGCATTTT. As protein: CASSEEWGFPQPQHF.

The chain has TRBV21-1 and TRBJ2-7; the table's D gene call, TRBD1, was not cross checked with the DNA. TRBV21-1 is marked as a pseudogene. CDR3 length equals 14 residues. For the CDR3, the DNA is TGTGCCAGCAGGGGAGGGACAGGGGACTACGAGCAGTACTTC. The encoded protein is CASRGGTGDYEQYF.